This T cell receptor beta chain was sequenced for a study of cytotoxic CD8 clonotypes in ibrutinib-treated CLL. At the level of the study: Response samples followed a median 12 months of treatment, range 6 to 36.

The assay was immunoSEQ multiplex PCR, and TCRdb's table has in-frame clones only and misses some. In the table there are around 77,000 clones, around 82% of which are singletons. Germline V gene lookup returns CDR1 PRHDT and CDR2 FYEKMQ (reference sequence). Trimming cost V 2 bases and J 2 bases; bases outside gene matches: 3. CDR3 length equals 15 residues. A note on this clone: The antigen is undetermined.

Study conclusions and caveats: Researchers report that baseline clonality outpaced age-matched healthy donors and tracked circulating CD8+ T-cell counts.

This receptor was obtained from a human donor with chronic lymphocytic leukemia. The V and J genes are TRBV13 and TRBJ2-3, with 8 nucleotides matching TRBD2. This specimen was PBMCs, taken at disease progression, from a patient treated with ibrutinib. CDR3 sequence reads: CASSLTSGYTDTQYF. CDR3 coding DNA: TGTGCCAGCAGCTTAACTAGCGGATACACAGATACGCAGTATTTT.